The entry below gives a single TCR beta chain sequence along with its context. This CDR3 has 13 residues. V lost 1 base and J 14 bases, leaving 20 bases between the germline ends. The germline V gene encodes CDR1 GTSNPN and CDR2 SVGIG (reference sequence). The source of the sample is a study of blood T cell dynamics during melanoma immunotherapy. Overall study context: Standard first-line treatment here was pembrolizumab or nivolumab plus ipilimumab in metastatic melanoma.

The assay was immunoSEQ multiplex PCR, and TCRdb's table has in-frame clones only and misses some. The profile covers around 12,000 clones, with around 85% appearing a single time and roughly 10% taken by the ten largest. The time point here: pre-treatment baseline. The chain joins TRBV30 to TRBJ2-5; D is possibly TRBD2 (5 bases). The sequence was collected from a human donor with melanoma. The input for sequencing was blood, taken from a patient treated with checkpoint blockade. CDR3 in amino acids: CAWSADQPGSNYF. The CDR3 DNA reads as TGTGCCTGGAGTGCAGACCAACCGGGATCGAATTACTTC.